The 32 T cell receptor beta chains given below trace back to one sample, sequenced in a study of blood T cells in healthy people across ages. Together with a sample-barcoded 5' primer, a J-beta primer mix was included in a second PCR lasting about 7 to 11 cycles. TCRdb analysed the 5' RACE reads with MiXCR anew, one entry per CDR3 protein. The data hold just under 550,000 distinct CDR3 sequences, with less than 25% observed a single time. These data were also filed under a second study, of T cells of mothers and their children.

Input material: blood. Receptor source: a boy aged 5-17 years in good health.

This clonotype was found a few times. V and J are TRBV5-1 and TRBJ1-1; D is possibly TRBD1 (6 bases). Germline loops: CDR1 SGHRS, CDR2 YFSETQ. CDR3 size: 15 residues. Trimming removed 0 bases from V and 3 bases from J, with 12 bases in between. The CDR3 DNA is TGCGCCAGCAGCTTGGTGGCAGGGGCGGACACTGAAGCTTTCTTT. Its protein product is CASSLVAGADTEAFF.

The rearrangement joins TRBV9 to TRBJ2-7, with D possibly TRBD2 on 6 matching bases. Germline V gives CDR1 SGDLS, CDR2 YYNGEE. The CDR3 totals 14 residues. V was pared by 0 bases and J by 2 bases, with 9 bases between. In DNA, the CDR3 is TGTGCCAGCAGCGTAGCGGGGGTCCCCTACGAGCAGTACTTC. The encoded protein is CASSVAGVPYEQYF.

This clonotype has more than one count but fewer than ten. Compared with germline, one end of the junction differs, possibly owing to a read error. This sequence joins TRBV10-3 and TRBJ1-6; D gene ambiguous. CDR3 length: 15 residues. Germline lookup yields CDR1 ENHRY and CDR2 SYGVKD. CDR3 sequence reads: CAISEFGRTYSPLHF. CDR3 nucleotides: TGTGCCATCAGTGAGTTTGGCAGGACTTATTCGCCCCTCCACTTT.

The gene calls are TRBV20-1 and TRBJ2-7; possible D gene TRBD2, 5 bases. The CDR3 spans 12 residues. With 2 bases removed from V and 2 bases from J, the gap between germline ends came to 7 bases. Germline CDR1 DFQATT, CDR2 SNEGSKA (reference sequence). The CDR3 protein is CSARMTTYEQYF. In DNA form, the CDR3 reads TGCAGTGCTAGAATGACTACCTACGAGCAGTACTTC.

There are a few counts of this clonotype. A read error may produce the germline difference seen at one junction end. V gene TRBV4-1 combines with J gene TRBJ1-1; the D is unclear. CDR3 length equals 19 residues. Germline V lookup: CDR1 MGHRA, CDR2 YSYEKL. The CDR3 spells CASSQVVSGLGNSNTEAFF. In DNA, the CDR3 is TGCGCCAGCAGCCAAGTAGTATCTGGGCTTGGAAATTCGAACACCGAAGCTTTCTTT.

In its sample, this clonotype was seen a few times. The chain has TRBV20-1 and TRBJ2-7; D could derive from TRBD1 or TRBD2 (5 bases each). The CDR3 spans 14 residues. V dropped 3 bases and J dropped 5 bases, with 17 bases sitting between them. Germline values: CDR1 DFQATT, CDR2 SNEGSKA (reference sequence). The CDR3 DNA reads TGCAGTGCTAGCTCCGGGACCAGACCCAACGAGCAGTACTTC. Protein product: CSASSGTRPNEQYF.

DNA of the CDR3: TGTGCCAGCAGTTTAACCCGACTAGCGGGTGATGAGCAGTACTTC. Its protein product is CASSLTRLAGDEQYF. This rearrangement joins TRBV12-3 or TRBV12-4 to TRBJ2-7; 10 bases map to TRBD2. The ends lost 2 bases at V and 7 bases at J; junction bases unmatched: 8. This CDR3 comprises 15 residues.

The chain joins TRBV18 to TRBJ2-5, with D perhaps matching TRBD1 (6 bases). The end of the DNA is better explained by TRBJ2-7, so the J call may be wrong. The CDR3 sequence is 16 residues long. Germline V gene lookup returns CDR1 KGHSH and CDR2 LQKENI. The CDR3 sequence is CASSPYRDTTTYEQYF. CDR3 DNA sequence: TGTGCCAGCTCACCATACCGGGACACAACTACCTACGAGCAGTACTTC.

The rearrangement joins TRBV4-3 to TRBJ1-6; no definite D call. The V end lost 3 bases, the J end lost 0 bases, and 6 bases lay between the germline ends. The germline V gene has CDR1 LGHNA and CDR2 YSLEER. This CDR3 has 15 residues. Here the CDR3 reads CASSQASSYNSPLHF. The CDR3 coding sequence is TGCGCCAGCAGCCAGGCGAGCTCCTATAATTCACCCCTCCACTTT.

The chain has TRBV4-1 and TRBJ2-5; possibly TRBD1 or TRBD2 for D (5 bases each). Trimming left V 0 bases short and J 5 bases short, with 22 bases between. This CDR3 has 18 residues. The V gene's germline CDR1 is MGHRA and CDR2 YSYEKL. The CDR3 nucleotides are TGCGCCAGCAGCCAAGAAGAAAGCTTGGGACGGCCGCTGGAGACCCAGTACTTC. Residues: CASSQEESLGRPLETQYF.

The chain uses TRBV7-9 and TRBJ2-3; TRBD1 aligns across 9 bases. V lost 5 bases, J lost 4 bases, and 7 bases stayed unmatched. The germline gives CDR1 SEHNR, CDR2 FQNEAQ (reference sequence). The CDR3 loop spans 15 amino acids. CDR3 in DNA: TGTGCCAGCAGCGCCAGGACAGGGGTTCCAGATACGCAGTATTTT. This codes for CASSARTGVPDTQYF. Complete variable domain (other parts from reference TRBV7-9 and TRBJ2-3): DTGVSQNPRHKITKRGQNVTFRCDPISEHNRLYWYRQTLGQGPEFLTYFQNEAQLEKSRLLSDRFSAERPKGSFSTLEIQRTEQGDSAMYLCASSARTGVPDTQYFGPGTRLTVL.

In this sample, this clonotype turned up a few times. This rearrangement joins TRBV4-1 to TRBJ2-5; TRBD1 aligns across 7 bases. This CDR3 spans 14 amino acids. The germline V gene encodes CDR1 MGHRA and CDR2 YSYEKL. V was pared by 4 bases and J by 10 bases, with 12 bases of the junction left unmatched. CDR3 protein: CASSPPTGSGDQYF. CDR3 sequence (DNA): TGCGCCAGCAGCCCACCGACAGGGTCAGGGGACCAGTACTTC.

The V call is TRBV4-1, the J call TRBJ1-4; 8 bases match TRBD1. The CDR3 extends over 15 amino acids. Germline assignment: CDR1 MGHRA and CDR2 YSYEKL. J was trimmed by 2 bases and V by 4 bases; bases with no gene match: 3. The DNA of the CDR3 is TGCGCCAGCAGCCGGCCAGGGGGCACTAATGAAAAACTGTTTTTT. Its translation is CASSRPGGTNEKLFF.

J is TRBJ2-5 and V is TRBV3-1, with 13 bases lining up with TRBD2. Near its end, the DNA agrees better with TRBJ2-7, so the J call may be wrong. Germline values: CDR1 LGHDT, CDR2 YNNKEL (reference sequence). The CDR3 has 15 residues. The CDR3, as DNA: TGTGCCAGCAGCTTCGGGACTAGCGGGGTTTACGAGCAGTACTTC. This gives the protein CASSFGTSGVYEQYF.

This clonotype was observed a few times. The CDR3 DNA reads as TGCGCCAGCAGCCAACCGGGACTCACCAGGCAGTTCTTC. It translates to CASSQPGLTRQFF. The rearrangement joins TRBV4-3 to TRBJ2-5; possible D gene TRBD2, 6 bases. The J call is doubtful: the DNA matches TRBJ2-1 better. The CDR3 is 13 residues long. The germline V gene encodes CDR1 LGHNA and CDR2 YSLEER.

The chain has TRBV29-1 and TRBJ1-1; the D gene is possibly TRBD1 (6 bases). V gave up 6 bases and J gave up 0 bases, with 17 bases separating them. Germline CDR1 reads SQVTM; CDR2 reads ANQGSEA. The CDR3 is 15 amino acids. CDR3 coding DNA: TGCAGCGTGCGACAGACAGCAGGGGTGAACACTGAAGCTTTCTTT. It translates to CSVRQTAGVNTEAFF.

This clonotype was detected only a few times. The chain joins TRBV29-1 to TRBJ2-7; D is undetermined. The CDR3 is 15 amino acids. Germline V gives CDR1 SQVTM, CDR2 ANQGSEA. V was pared by 1 base and J by 3 bases, with 16 bases between. The DNA for the CDR3 is TGCAGCGTTGAAGGGGCCCTCCGACAAGGCTACGAGCAGTACTTC. It translates to CSVEGALRQGYEQYF.

This clonotype was detected a few times. The CDR3 bases are TGTGCCAGCAGCCAGACTAGCGGGAGTCGGCACGAGCAGTACTTC. It yields the protein CASSQTSGSRHEQYF. The chain couples TRBV7-9 to TRBJ2-7; 12 positions match TRBD2. The trim removed 5 bases at V and 5 bases at J, leaving 7 bases unmatched. Per the germline V gene, CDR1 is SEHNR and CDR2 is FQNEAQ (reference sequence). CDR3 size: 15 residues.

The chain carries TRBV4-3 and TRBJ1-2; tentative D call: TRBD1 (6 bases). CDR3 length: 14 residues. From germline, CDR1 is LGHNA and CDR2 YSLEER. With 0 bases removed from V and 6 bases from J, the gap between germline ends came to 11 bases. The CDR3 DNA reads as TGCGCCAGCAGCCAAGAAGGGGACAAACATGGCTACACCTTC. This sequence encodes CASSQEGDKHGYTF.

The V gene is TRBV6-5, the J gene TRBJ1-5, with 8 nucleotides matching TRBD1. Germline-derived CDR1 and CDR2 are MNHEY and SVGAGI. CDR3 length equals 15 residues. V lost 4 bases to trimming and J lost 2 bases; unmatched junction nucleotides: 4. CDR3 region: CASSSLDRGNQPQHF. CDR3 coding DNA: TGTGCCAGCAGTTCCCTGGACAGGGGCAATCAGCCCCAGCATTTT.

A note on this clonotype: The germline gene is not matched at one end of the junction; a read error may be the cause. The chain links TRBV6-1 to TRBJ1-2, with 7 bases lining up with TRBD1. The CDR3 has 16 amino acids. Germline CDR1 MNHNS, CDR2 SASEGT. The CDR3 DNA follows: TGTGCCAGCAGTGAAAAAAAATGGGACAGCGGGAACTACGGGGCCTTC. It specifies CASSEKKWDSGNYGAF.

V and J are TRBV18 and TRBJ2-1; maybe TRBD1 (5 bases). The germline V and J ends were trimmed by 0 bases and 7 bases, with 7 bases remaining between them. Germline V CDR1 and CDR2: KGHSH, LQKENI. This CDR3 comprises 13 residues. CDR3 region: CASSPPKGNEQFF. DNA for the CDR3: TGTGCCAGCTCACCACCTAAGGGGAATGAGCAGTTCTTC.

CDR3 loop: CASRPGLAGGSQETQYF. The DNA of the CDR3 is TGTGCCAGCAGACCGGGACTAGCGGGAGGGTCCCAAGAGACCCAGTACTTC. The chain links TRBV3-1 to TRBJ2-5; 16 nucleotides line up with TRBD2. V lost 6 bases and J lost 1; bases outside the gene matches: 5. CDR1 and CDR2 from the germline V gene are LGHDT and YNNKEL (reference sequence). The CDR3 covers 17 residues.

This clonotype was detected only a few times. The V and J genes are TRBV7-9 and TRBJ2-2; 8 nucleotides agree with TRBD1. The V and J ends lost 5 bases and 8 bases, in that order; junction bases with no gene match: 7. From germline, CDR1 is SEHNR and CDR2 FQNEAQ (reference sequence). The CDR3 totals 14 residues. CDR3 coding DNA: TGTGCCAGCAGCCCCCGACAGGGGACAGGGGAGCTGTTTTTT. It encodes CASSPRQGTGELFF. Full variable domain (missing parts from reference TRBV7-9 and TRBJ2-2): DTGVSQNPRHKITKRGQNVTFRCDPISEHNRLYWYRQTLGQGPEFLTYFQNEAQLEKSRLLSDRFSAERPKGSFSTLEIQRTEQGDSAMYLCASSPRQGTGELFFGEGSRLTVL.

This clonotype has a count of ten or more. One junction end disagrees with the germline gene, perhaps due to a read error. J is TRBJ2-1 and V is TRBV5-1, with TRBD2 identical over 7 bases. Germline loops: CDR1 SGHRS, CDR2 YFSETQ. CDR3 size: 15 residues. The CDR3 here is CASSLGGGSYNEQFF. The CDR3 bases are TGTGCCAGCAGCTTAGGCGGGGGCTCCTACAATGAGCAGTTCTTC.

In this sample, this clonotype turned up a few times. The V call is TRBV27, the J call TRBJ2-1, with D perhaps being TRBD1 or TRBD2 (6 bases each). The germline V and J ends were trimmed by 7 bases and 8 bases, with 18 bases remaining between them. The CDR3 length is 14 residues. Germline assignment: CDR1 MNHEY and CDR2 SMNVEV (reference sequence). The DNA of the CDR3 is TGTGCCAGCACCCCTCTAGGGGGGAGGCATGAGCAGTTCTTC. Amino acid sequence: CASTPLGGRHEQFF.

This chain's CDR3 is CASSLSPDIQYF. The CDR3 bases are TGTGCCAGCAGCTTGTCTCCGGACATTCAGTACTTC. This chain links TRBV7-9 with TRBJ2-4; no clear D gene. V lost 3 bases to trimming and J lost 8 bases, with 8 bases between them. This CDR3 has 12 amino acids. Looked up from germline, CDR1 is SEHNR and CDR2 is FQNEAQ (reference sequence).

The rearrangement joins TRBV5-1 to TRBJ1-4; no definite D call. From germline, CDR1 is SGHRS and CDR2 YFSETQ. This CDR3 region has 18 residues. The V end was cut by 3 bases, the J end by 0 bases, with 18 bases between. CDR3 sequence: CASSSTGGWGSTNEKLFF. The CDR3 coding sequence is TGCGCCAGCAGCTCGACGGGAGGGTGGGGTTCAACTAATGAAAAACTGTTTTTT. Using reference TRBV5-1 and TRBJ1-4 for the parts outside the CDR3, the full variable domain is KAGVTQTPRYLIKTRGQQVTLSCSPISGHRSVSWYQQTPGQGLQFLFEYFSETQRNKGNFPGRFSGRQFSNSRSEMNVSTLELGDSALYLCASSSTGGWGSTNEKLFFGSGTQLSVL.

The genes are TRBV2 and TRBJ2-7; perhaps D is TRBD1 or TRBD2 (5 bases each). This CDR3 spans 14 amino acids. Germline V lookup: CDR1 SNHLY, CDR2 FYNNEI. Trimming shortened V by 6 bases and J by 7 bases, and 19 bases separated the two germline ends. For the CDR3, the DNA is TGTGCCAGCAGCCAGGGACCAAATTCGGGGGAGCAGTACTTC. It translates to CASSQGPNSGEQYF.

This clonotype appeared a few times. One end of the junction fails to match germline, which may point to a read error. The chain joins TRBV28 to TRBJ2-1; 7 nucleotides align to TRBD2. This CDR3 is built from 13 residues. Germline V gives CDR1 MDHEN, CDR2 SYDVKM. CDR3 nucleotide sequence: TGCAAAGCGGGGACTACAGTGTACAATGAGCAGTTCTTC. This gives the protein CKAGTTVYNEQFF. Full variable domain (outside the CDR3, taken from reference TRBV28 and TRBJ2-1): DVKVTQSSRYLVKRTGEKVFLECVQDMDHENMFWYRQDPGLGLRLIYFSYDVKMKEKGDIPEGYSVSREKKERFSLILESASTNQTSMYLCKAGTTVYNEQFFGPGTRLTVL.

This chain links TRBV15 with TRBJ1-2, with no clear D. Germline loops: CDR1 LNHNV, CDR2 YYDKDF (reference sequence). This CDR3 comprises 14 residues. V gave up 0 bases and J gave up 3 bases, with 8 bases separating them. The CDR3 sequence: CATSRDNQDYGYTF. CDR3 sequence (DNA): TGTGCCACCAGCAGAGATAACCAGGACTATGGCTACACCTTC.

This clonotype came up once. The junction does not match germline at one end; this may be a read error. The chain employs TRBV20-1 and TRBJ1-4; TRBD1 aligns across 10 bases. The CDR3 is 19 residues long. CDR1 is DFQATT, CDR2 SNEGSKA, per germline (reference sequence). Written as DNA, the CDR3 is TGCAGTGCTAGATCGGGACAGGGGACTTTGGTTGTCACTAATGAAAAACCGTTTTTT. Protein product: CSARSGQGTLVVTNEKPFF.